This is a list of T cell receptor beta chains from one sample in a study of Ad26.COV2.S vaccination and SARS-CoV-2 variants. Assay used: immunoSEQ multiplex PCR; TCRdb lists only in-frame clones, some missing. The data show approximately 460,000 clones, approximately 90% seen once. The sequencing used peripheral blood, collected in a trial of Ad26.COV2.S vaccine versus placebo. Receptor source: a person aged 18-65 years who received the Ad26.COV2.S COVID-19 vaccine or a placebo. Both conserved end residues are part of each CDR3. A D gene is named only where the DNA matches it firmly. Size values are once, few and many counts, or a class for expanded clones, and some rows have none.

v_call	j_call	d_call	clone_size	cdr3_aa	cdr3_nt
TRBV7-8	TRBJ2-5	-	once	CASREQVQETQYF	TGTGCCAGCCGAGAACAGGTCCAAGAGACCCAGTACTTC
TRBV5-6	TRBJ1-1	TRBD1	-	CASRQPGGDTEAFF	TGTGCCAGCAGACAACCAGGGGGTGACACTGAAGCTTTCTTT
TRBV3-1/TRBV3-2	TRBJ2-1	TRBD1	-	CASSQGTGAYNEQFF	TGTGCCAGCAGCCAAGGGACAGGGGCCTACAATGAGCAGTTCTTC
TRBV6-6	TRBJ2-1	TRBD1	once	CASSYSGQGSGEQFF	TGTGCCAGCAGTTACTCGGGACAGGGGTCAGGTGAGCAGTTCTTC
TRBV4-3	TRBJ1-2	-	-	CASSQDSTPQIYTF	TGCGCCAGCAGCCAAGACTCAACCCCTCAGATCTACACCTTC
TRBV19	TRBJ1-1	-	-	CASSIGRFEPGTEAFF	TGTGCCAGTAGTATAGGCCGGTTTGAACCGGGCACTGAAGCTTTCTTT
TRBV19	TRBJ1-5	TRBD1	few	CASSILGQGLLQPQHF	TGTGCCAGTAGTATACTGGGACAGGGCTTGCTTCAGCCCCAGCATTTT
TRBV19	TRBJ2-7	-	-	CASSWGTTTYEQYF	TGTGCCAGTAGTTGGGGGACAACAACCTACGAGCAGTACTTC
TRBV30	TRBJ1-2	TRBD1	few	CAWSSYDRGINYGYTF	TGTGCCTGGAGTTCTTATGACAGGGGGATTAACTATGGCTACACCTTC
TRBV28	TRBJ1-4	TRBD1	-	CASTLPGQNEKLFF	TGTGCCAGCACCCTGCCGGGACAGAATGAAAAACTGTTTTTT
TRBV7-6	TRBJ2-3	-	-	CASSGRTDTQYF	TGTGCCAGCAGCGGGCGCACAGATACGCAGTATTTT
TRBV18	TRBJ2-7	TRBD1	-	CASSPSRTGDYEQYF	TGTGCCAGCTCACCCTCCCGGACAGGGGACTACGAGCAGTACTTC
TRBV2	TRBJ2-5	-	-	CASRRQYQETQYF	TGTGCCAGCAGGAGACAGTACCAAGAGACCCAGTACTTC
TRBV5-1	TRBJ2-2	-	-	CASSFMATSAGELFF	TGCGCCAGCAGCTTTATGGCCACGAGCGCCGGGGAGCTGTTTTTT
TRBV20-1	TRBJ1-2	-	-	CSAKAAGGYTF	TGCAGTGCTAAGGCTGCGGGGGGCTACACCTTC
TRBV28	TRBJ2-1	TRBD1	-	CASSLSTGGPPNEQFF	TGTGCCAGCAGTTTAAGTACAGGGGGCCCTCCCAATGAGCAGTTCTTC
TRBV28	TRBJ2-4	-	-	CASSLWGTGLAKNIQYF	TGTGCCAGCAGTTTATGGGGCACAGGGTTGGCCAAAAACATTCAGTACTTC
TRBV6-5	TRBJ1-1	-	-	CASRSGLGTEAFF	TGTGCCAGCCGCTCAGGGCTGGGCACTGAAGCTTTCTTT
TRBV7-8	TRBJ1-2	-	-	CASSSSGTQKANYGYTF	TGTGCCAGCAGCTCCTCCGGGACACAGAAGGCCAACTATGGCTACACCTTC
TRBV18	TRBJ2-3	-	-	CASSPSTDTQYF	TGTGCCAGCTCACCCAGCACAGATACGCAGTATTTT
TRBV6-5	TRBJ2-7	-	-	CASSYGASSYEQYF	TGTGCCAGCAGTTACGGTGCGAGCTCCTACGAGCAGTACTTC
TRBV10-3	TRBJ1-5	-	-	CAIIQDGHQPQHF	TGTGCCATCATCCAGGATGGACATCAGCCCCAGCATTTT
TRBV30	TRBJ2-1	TRBD2	-	CAWRGTSVYNEQFF	TGTGCCTGGAGGGGGACTAGCGTCTACAATGAGCAGTTCTTC
TRBV6-5	TRBJ2-7	-	-	CATRGGYEQYF	TGTGCCACGCGAGGGGGTTACGAGCAGTACTTC
TRBV7-9	TRBJ1-1	-	-	CASSSPVVRTKNTEAFF	TGTGCCAGCAGCTCCCCAGTCGTTCGGACGAAGAACACTGAAGCTTTCTTT
TRBV7-3	TRBJ2-1	-	-	CASSFDRGEQFF	TGTGCCAGCAGCTTCGACCGGGGTGAGCAGTTCTTC
TRBV2	TRBJ2-3	TRBD2	-	CASSVRGGTDTQYF	TGTGCCAGCAGTGTTCGGGGGGGCACAGATACGCAGTATTTT
TRBV3-1/TRBV3-2	TRBJ1-4	-	-	CASKGGNEKLFF	TGTGCCAGCAAGGGCGGAAATGAAAAACTGTTTTTT
TRBV5-8	TRBJ2-7	-	-	CASSLATISYEQYF	TGTGCCAGCAGCTTGGCGACTATCTCGTACGAGCAGTACTTC
TRBV3-1/TRBV3-2	TRBJ1-3	-	-	CASSQDWASGNTIYF	TGTGCCAGCAGCCAAGATTGGGCCTCTGGAAACACCATATATTTT
TRBV9	TRBJ1-1	-	-	CASSLGKGLTEAFF	TGTGCCAGCAGCCTGGGAAAGGGCCTAACTGAAGCTTTCTTT
TRBV6-6	TRBJ1-5	-	-	CASRRGGGGNQPQHF	TGTGCCAGCAGGCGGGGCGGGGGGGGAAATCAGCCCCAGCATTTT
TRBV7-3	TRBJ2-3	-	-	CASSLGADTQYF	TGTGCCAGCAGCTTAGGGGCAGATACGCAGTATTTT
TRBV11-3	TRBJ2-7	-	-	CASSSFLLGGVSYEQYF	TGTGCCAGCAGCTCGTTCTTGTTGGGCGGGGTCTCCTACGAGCAGTACTTC
TRBV6-5	TRBJ1-4	TRBD1	-	CASRNAGTGLEKLFF	TGTGCCAGCAGAAACGCCGGGACAGGGCTTGAAAAACTGTTTTTT
TRBV7-2	TRBJ2-7	-	once	CASSHYSYEQYF	TGTGCCAGCAGCCACTACTCCTACGAGCAGTACTTC
TRBV10-3	TRBJ1-5	-	-	CAISESAGFGNQPQHF	TGTGCCATCAGTGAGAGCGCGGGGTTTGGCAATCAGCCCCAGCATTTT
TRBV4-1	TRBJ1-2	-	-	CASSQTTGFYGYTF	TGCGCCAGCAGCCAGACCACAGGGTTCTATGGCTACACCTTC
TRBV5-1	TRBJ2-5	TRBD2	-	CASSLLAGAQETQYF	TGCGCCAGCAGCTTACTAGCGGGGGCTCAAGAGACCCAGTACTTC
TRBV20-1	TRBJ2-7	-	once	CSASKGGKTYEQYF	TGCAGTGCTAGTAAAGGCGGGAAGACCTACGAGCAGTACTTC
TRBV3-1/TRBV3-2	TRBJ2-7	-	few	CASSQGTYEQYF	TGTGCCAGCAGCCAAGGAACCTACGAGCAGTACTTC
TRBV4-1	TRBJ1-2	-	-	CASSPLGLYDGYTF	TGCGCCAGCAGCCCTCTAGGGCTTTATGATGGCTACACCTTC
TRBV13	TRBJ1-1	TRBD1	-	CASSFTGGITEAFF	TGTGCCAGCAGCTTTACAGGGGGCATCACTGAAGCTTTCTTT
TRBV6-5	TRBJ1-1	-	-	CASSYSSAGSEAFF	TGTGCCAGCAGTTACTCGTCAGCGGGGTCTGAAGCTTTCTTT
TRBV2	TRBJ2-1	-	-	CASTRVIYNEQFF	TGTGCCAGCACCCGGGTCATCTACAATGAGCAGTTCTTC
TRBV7-2	TRBJ2-1	TRBD2	-	CASSRTSGDNNEQFF	TGTGCCAGCAGCCGGACTAGCGGGGACAACAATGAGCAGTTCTTC
TRBV7-9	TRBJ2-2	TRBD1	few	CASSSRTGSNTGELFF	TGTGCCAGCAGCTCGCGGACAGGATCGAACACCGGGGAGCTGTTTTTT
TRBV6-1	TRBJ2-7	TRBD2	-	CASSEGPGWTSDSYEQYF	TGTGCCAGCAGTGAAGGGCCGGGTTGGACTAGCGACTCCTACGAGCAGTACTTC
TRBV24-1	TRBJ2-2	-	-	CATTSGQNTGELFF	TGTGCCACCACTTCCGGGCAGAACACCGGGGAGCTGTTTTTT